These 10 T cell receptor beta chains share one sample of origin, sequenced in a study of tumor-infiltrating lymphocytes in localized non-small cell lung cancer. TCRdb's table, derived via immunoSEQ multiplex PCR, lists solely in-frame clones and lacks some. The table lists about 22,000 clones, more than 75% of them singletons. The sequencing input was lung tumor tissue. These receptors came from a human donor with non-small cell lung cancer.

This chain joins TRBV4-2 and TRBJ2-5, with D unresolved. This CDR3 has 13 residues. Germline-derived CDR1 and CDR2 are LGHNA and YNFKEQ. The germline V and J ends were trimmed by 3 bases and 3 bases, with 8 bases remaining between them. CDR3 region: CASSQRRKETQYF. In DNA form, the CDR3 reads TGTGCCAGCAGCCAGAGGCGGAAAGAGACCCAGTACTTC.

The gene calls are TRBV18 and TRBJ1-1, with 7 bases matching TRBD1. CDR3 size: 15 residues. Germline loops: CDR1 KGHSH, CDR2 LQKENI. The J segment lost 1 base and the V segment lost 6 bases, leaving 8 bases of the junction unmatched. CDR3 coding DNA: TGTGCCAGCTCCTCAGGGGGGGGGCGGAACACTGAAGCTTTCTTT. It is translated as CASSSGGGRNTEAFF.

This rearrangement joins TRBV5-1 to TRBJ2-1, with a weak D call TRBD2 (5 bases). The germline V gene encodes CDR1 SGHRS and CDR2 YFSETQ. Trimming left V 0 bases short and J 8 bases short, with 18 bases between. The CDR3 totals 16 residues. CDR3 coding DNA: TGCGCCAGCAGCTTGGCGGGCAGGCCGGGGATTGATGAGCAGTTCTTC. This encodes CASSLAGRPGIDEQFF. Drawing the rest from reference TRBV5-1 and TRBJ2-1, the complete variable domain is KAGVTQTPRYLIKTRGQQVTLSCSPISGHRSVSWYQQTPGQGLQFLFEYFSETQRNKGNFPGRFSGRQFSNSRSEMNVSTLELGDSALYLCASSLAGRPGIDEQFFGPGTRLTVL.

The gene calls are TRBV7-9 and TRBJ2-3; TRBD1 matches at 10 bases. The germline CDR1 and CDR2 sequences are SEHNR and FQNEAQ (reference sequence). This CDR3 is built from 17 residues. The V segment lost 5 bases and the J segment 5 bases; nucleotides outside the gene matches: 13. The CDR3 region is CASSPGATGGVIDTQYF. CDR3 DNA sequence: TGTGCCAGCAGCCCCGGAGCGACAGGGGGCGTAATAGATACGCAGTATTTT.

This clone was observed a few times. J is TRBJ1-1 and V is TRBV6-1; D might be TRBD1 (6 bases). This CDR3 is built from 12 residues. The germline V gene encodes CDR1 MNHNS and CDR2 SASEGT. Trimming removed 2 bases from V and 10 bases from J, with 11 bases in between. The CDR3 bases are TGTGCCAGCAGTGAATGGACAGAAGGAGCTTTCTTT. Its translation: CASSEWTEGAFF.

The V call is TRBV29-1, the J call TRBJ2-1; 7 nucleotides match TRBD2. This CDR3 is 16 amino acids long. Per the germline V gene, CDR1 is SQVTM and CDR2 is ANQGSEA. Trimming removed 6 bases from V and 0 bases from J; junction bases left unmatched: 11. CDR3 amino acids: CSVASGTLSSYNEQFF. The CDR3 nucleotides read TGCAGCGTCGCCAGCGGGACCCTGAGCTCCTACAATGAGCAGTTCTTC.

This chain joins TRBV7-6 and TRBJ2-5, with a tentative D call TRBD1 (5 bases). This CDR3 has 14 amino acids. Germline V gene data show CDR1 as SGHVS and CDR2 as FNYEAQ. V was pared by 3 bases and J by 5 bases, with 13 bases between. The CDR3 protein is CASSFGPGRETQYF. The CDR3 nucleotides are TGTGCCAGCAGCTTTGGTCCAGGGCGGGAGACCCAGTACTTC.

This clone was found once. The V gene is TRBV5-1, the J gene TRBJ2-5, with D hard to call. The V end was cut by 0 bases, the J end by 1 base, with 4 bases between. The CDR3 runs 13 residues. Germline V gene lookup returns CDR1 SGHRS and CDR2 YFSETQ. The chain's CDR3 is CASSLATQETQYF. DNA of the CDR3: TGCGCCAGCAGCTTGGCCACCCAAGAGACCCAGTACTTC.

This chain links TRBV5-4 with TRBJ2-7, with 8 bases identical to TRBD1. Germline lookup yields CDR1 SGHNT and CDR2 YYREEE (reference sequence). The V gene end was trimmed by 4 bases and the J gene end by 0 bases; junction bases not matched to a gene: 6. The CDR3 contains 15 residues. The CDR3 loop is CASSEGQVSSYEQYF. The CDR3 region has the DNA TGTGCCAGCAGCGAGGGACAGGTGAGCTCCTACGAGCAGTACTTC.

The chain uses TRBV9 and TRBJ2-1, with 9 nucleotides matching TRBD1. The CDR3 has 16 amino acids. J lost 9 bases, V lost 3 bases, and 13 bases had no gene match. Germline lookup yields CDR1 SGDLS and CDR2 YYNGEE. The CDR3 DNA sequence: TGTGCCAGCAGCGGGGTACAGGGGGCCGATCGGGGTGAGCAGTTCTTC. It yields the protein CASSGVQGADRGEQFF.